These T cell receptor beta chains were read from a single sample in a study of blood T cell repertoires in COVID-19. Assay used: immunoSEQ multiplex PCR; TCRdb lists only in-frame clones, some missing. Among about 390,000 clones listed, approximately 87% were seen once. The specimen sequenced was peripheral blood. These receptors all stem from a woman in her fifties or sixties with COVID-19, enrolled during active disease. The CDR3 runs from the conserved cysteine through the conserved F or W. Fields, in order: clone size, V gene, J gene, D gene, CDR3 protein, CDR3 DNA. D genes are given only for firm matches. Size is stated for part of the rows, as once, few or many counts, or as a class when the clone is expanded.

clone size: .
V gene: TRBV18
J gene: TRBJ1-6
D gene: TRBD1
CDR3 protein: CASSHTGTAYNSPLHF
CDR3 DNA: TGTGCCAGCTCACATACCGGGACAGCTTATAATTCACCCCTCCACTTT

clone size: .
V gene: TRBV5-4
J gene: TRBJ1-1
D gene: .
CDR3 protein: CASSSGGHTEAFF
CDR3 DNA: TGTGCCAGCAGCTCGGGCGGGCACACTGAAGCTTTCTTT

clone size: once
V gene: TRBV12-3/TRBV12-4
J gene: TRBJ2-7
D gene: .
CDR3 protein: CASSLGDFYEQYF
CDR3 DNA: TGTGCCAGCAGTCTAGGGGACTTCTACGAGCAGTACTTC

clone size: .
V gene: TRBV5-1
J gene: TRBJ1-2
D gene: TRBD1
CDR3 protein: CASSFTPAGAGGDGYTF
CDR3 DNA: TGCGCCAGCAGCTTTACACCAGCCGGGGCAGGGGGCGATGGCTACACCTTC

clone size: .
V gene: TRBV2
J gene: TRBJ1-2
D gene: TRBD1
CDR3 protein: CASSESWAGGAGYTF
CDR3 DNA: TGTGCCAGCAGTGAGTCTTGGGCAGGGGGCGCGGGCTACACCTTC

clone size: .
V gene: TRBV4-1
J gene: TRBJ1-5
D gene: TRBD1
CDR3 protein: CASSIWTGGNQPQHF
CDR3 DNA: TGCGCCAGCAGCATCTGGACAGGGGGCAATCAGCCCCAGCATTTT

clone size: .
V gene: TRBV5-5
J gene: TRBJ1-5
D gene: .
CDR3 protein: CASSLAGSNQPQHF
CDR3 DNA: TGTGCCAGCAGCTTGGCCGGTAGCAATCAGCCCCAGCATTTT

clone size: .
V gene: TRBV19
J gene: TRBJ2-4
D gene: TRBD1
CDR3 protein: CASSTSTGQGFLAKNIQYF
CDR3 DNA: TGTGCCAGTAGTACGAGTACGGGACAGGGATTCCTAGCCAAAAACATTCAGTACTTC

clone size: .
V gene: TRBV24-1
J gene: TRBJ2-3
D gene: .
CDR3 protein: CATSSGAGDTQYF
CDR3 DNA: TGTGCCACCAGCTCAGGGGCGGGAGATACGCAGTATTTT

clone size: once
V gene: TRBV5-1
J gene: TRBJ2-7
D gene: TRBD1
CDR3 protein: CASSSLTGQGSEQYF
CDR3 DNA: TGCGCCAGCAGCTCCCTTACGGGACAGGGTTCCGAGCAGTACTTC

clone size: .
V gene: TRBV30
J gene: TRBJ1-2
D gene: .
CDR3 protein: CAWSVRRGGGYTF
CDR3 DNA: TGTGCCTGGAGTGTAAGAAGAGGGGGTGGCTACACCTTC

clone size: few
V gene: TRBV7-9
J gene: TRBJ1-1
D gene: .
CDR3 protein: CASSLEGQGSRQAFF
CDR3 DNA: TGTGCCAGCAGCTTAGAGGGCCAGGGGTCCCGCCAAGCTTTCTTT

clone size: .
V gene: TRBV27
J gene: TRBJ1-5
D gene: .
CDR3 protein: CASSWRGYYQPQHF
CDR3 DNA: TGTGCCAGCAGTTGGCGGGGTTACTATCAGCCCCAGCATTTT

clone size: .
V gene: TRBV13
J gene: TRBJ2-1
D gene: TRBD2
CDR3 protein: CASSFPAGGPYEQFF
CDR3 DNA: TGTGCCAGCAGCTTTCCCGCGGGGGGGCCCTATGAGCAGTTCTTC

clone size: .
V gene: TRBV7-9
J gene: TRBJ1-2
D gene: .
CDR3 protein: CASSLYPDYGYTF
CDR3 DNA: TGTGCCAGCAGCTTATATCCAGACTATGGCTACACCTTC

clone size: .
V gene: TRBV11-3
J gene: TRBJ2-1
D gene: .
CDR3 protein: CASSLDLNEQFF
CDR3 DNA: TGTGCCAGCAGCTTAGATCTCAATGAGCAGTTCTTC

clone size: .
V gene: TRBV7-9
J gene: TRBJ2-7
D gene: TRBD1
CDR3 protein: CASSLRGRGRSEQYF
CDR3 DNA: TGTGCCAGCAGCTTACGCGGCAGGGGGCGCTCCGAGCAGTACTTC

clone size: .
V gene: TRBV4-1
J gene: TRBJ2-3
D gene: TRBD2
CDR3 protein: CASSQELGLAGEADTQYF
CDR3 DNA: TGCGCCAGCAGCCAAGAGTTGGGCCTAGCGGGGGAGGCAGATACGCAGTATTTT

clone size: .
V gene: TRBV6-5
J gene: TRBJ1-6
D gene: .
CDR3 protein: CASSPPGTYNSPLHF
CDR3 DNA: TGTGCCAGCAGTCCTCCCGGGACATATAATTCACCCCTCCACTTT

clone size: .
V gene: TRBV4-1
J gene: TRBJ2-1
D gene: .
CDR3 protein: CASSADRAGGSYNEQFF
CDR3 DNA: TGCGCCAGCAGCGCTGACAGGGCCGGGGGATCCTACAATGAGCAGTTCTTC

clone size: .
V gene: TRBV5-1
J gene: TRBJ2-2
D gene: .
CDR3 protein: CASSLGPAGPGELFF
CDR3 DNA: TGCGCCAGCAGCTTGGGGCCGGCAGGGCCCGGGGAGCTGTTTTTT

clone size: .
V gene: TRBV11-2
J gene: TRBJ1-1
D gene: .
CDR3 protein: CASSLAGQHTEAFF
CDR3 DNA: TGTGCCAGCAGCTTAGCCGGACAGCACACTGAAGCTTTCTTT

clone size: .
V gene: TRBV3-1/TRBV3-2
J gene: TRBJ2-3
D gene: TRBD1
CDR3 protein: CASSSLTGARSTDTQYF
CDR3 DNA: TGTGCCAGCAGCTCGCTGACAGGGGCTCGGAGCACAGATACGCAGTATTTT

clone size: .
V gene: TRBV5-1
J gene: TRBJ2-3
D gene: .
CDR3 protein: CASSHTDSTDTQYF
CDR3 DNA: TGCGCCAGCAGCCATACAGATAGCACAGATACGCAGTATTTT

clone size: .
V gene: TRBV5-1
J gene: TRBJ1-6
D gene: .
CDR3 protein: CASSLVLYSPLHF
CDR3 DNA: TGCGCCAGCAGCTTGGTATTGTATTCACCCCTCCACTTT

clone size: .
V gene: TRBV7-2
J gene: TRBJ2-1
D gene: .
CDR3 protein: CASSYSGRAYNEQFF
CDR3 DNA: TGTGCCAGCAGCTATAGCGGTAGGGCCTACAATGAGCAGTTCTTC

clone size: .
V gene: TRBV30
J gene: TRBJ2-3
D gene: TRBD2
CDR3 protein: CAWSDAVSGATDTQYF
CDR3 DNA: TGTGCCTGGAGTGACGCCGTGAGCGGGGCGACAGATACGCAGTATTTT

clone size: .
V gene: TRBV18
J gene: TRBJ1-4
D gene: .
CDR3 protein: CASSPNLLGTNEKLFF
CDR3 DNA: TGTGCCAGCTCACCAAATTTGCTGGGCACAAATGAAAAACTGTTTTTT

clone size: .
V gene: TRBV28
J gene: TRBJ2-1
D gene: .
CDR3 protein: CASSPASASSYNEQFF
CDR3 DNA: TGTGCCAGCAGCCCGGCCAGCGCGAGCTCCTACAATGAGCAGTTCTTC

clone size: .
V gene: TRBV5-1
J gene: TRBJ2-2
D gene: TRBD2
CDR3 protein: CASSLLASGTGELFF
CDR3 DNA: TGCGCCAGCAGTTTACTAGCGTCGGGCACCGGGGAGCTGTTTTTT

clone size: .
V gene: TRBV3-1/TRBV3-2
J gene: TRBJ1-2
D gene: .
CDR3 protein: CASSQPRGDYGYTF
CDR3 DNA: TGTGCCAGCAGCCAACCGCGCGGTGACTATGGCTACACCTTC